Reported below is one TCR beta chain. The antigen remains unidentified. This sample is drawn from a study of OX40 agonist ivuxolimab in advanced cancers. Study-wide points: The average count of expanded clones was higher among CD8+ T cells than among CD4+.

Germline CDR1 is MNHEY and CDR2 is SMNVEV (reference sequence). The CDR3 covers 16 residues. V lost 5 bases, J lost 2 bases, and 11 bases stayed unmatched. Only in-frame clones appear in the TCRdb table, and some are missing; sequencing was by immunoSEQ multiplex PCR. Here the sample spans tens of thousands of clones, roughly 88% being singletons. The rearrangement joins TRBV27 to TRBJ2-5; 7 nucleotides align to TRBD1. Sequencing used CD4+ or CD8+ T cells sorted from blood, obtained in a trial of the OX40 agonist ivuxolimab. The receptor comes from an adult with an advanced solid tumor such as melanoma, head and neck, liver or kidney cancer. The CDR3 DNA is TGTGCCAGCAGTATCGGGTGGACAGGTGGACAAGAGACCCAGTACTTC. It codes for CASSIGWTGGQETQYF.